Presented here are 13 T cell receptor beta chains from one specimen sequenced in a study of identical twins. Each CDR3 protein is one row after TCRdb ran MiXCR on the 5' RACE reads. The data show hundreds of thousands of distinct CDR3 sequences, around 12% seen once. These records were also assigned to another study, of yellow fever vaccine responses in identical twins.

Sequencing was carried out using PBMCs. These receptors were collected from a woman younger than 30 in good health.

V is TRBV2 and J is TRBJ2-3; D is possibly TRBD2 (7 bases). Between the trimmed V and J ends, which lost 7 bases and 2 bases, there was a span of 13 bases. CDR1 is SNHLY and CDR2 is FYNNEI in the germline V gene. CDR3 length: 14 residues. The CDR3 loop is CASTTRGATDTQYF. CDR3 sequence (DNA): TGTGCCAGCACCACCCGGGGGGCCACAGATACGCAGTATTTT.

The gene calls are TRBV7-2 and TRBJ1-6; the D gene is possibly TRBD1 (5 bases). Germline CDR1 reads SGHTA; CDR2 reads FQGNSA. V dropped 4 bases and J dropped 5 bases, with 12 bases sitting between them. The CDR3 covers 15 residues. The CDR3 region has the DNA TGTGCCAGCAGCTACCTTTGGGGGGATAATTCACCCCTCCACTTT. Translating gives CASSYLWGDNSPLHF.

The V and J genes are TRBV5-1 and TRBJ1-1; the D is unclear. This CDR3 contains 14 residues. CDR1 is SGHRS and CDR2 is YFSETQ in the germline V gene. Trimming shortened V by 4 bases and J by 5 bases, and 15 bases separated the two germline ends. CDR3 region: CASSDDAKATEAFF. As DNA, the CDR3 is TGCGCCAGCAGCGACGATGCTAAAGCTACTGAAGCTTTCTTT.

This clonotype was observed at least ten times. Written as DNA, the CDR3 is TGTGCCACCAGCGGGAGTGGCACAGATACGCAGTATTTT. This codes for CATSGSGTDTQYF. The chain recombines TRBV24-1 with TRBJ2-3, with D possibly TRBD2 on 6 matching bases. This CDR3 spans 13 amino acids. V was pared by 7 bases and J by 1 base, with 8 bases between. Germline lookup yields CDR1 KGHDR and CDR2 SFDVKD.

Only a few counts were recorded for this clonotype. The chain is built from TRBV5-5 and TRBJ2-1; D might be TRBD2 (6 bases). The CDR3 extends over 14 amino acids. The germline V gene has CDR1 SGHKS and CDR2 YYEKEE (reference sequence). V gave up 4 bases and J gave up 8 bases, with 16 bases separating them. The DNA of the CDR3 is TGTGCCAGCAGCCACCCGACTAGGGAGTATGAGCAGTTCTTC. It is translated as CASSHPTREYEQFF.

This clonotype was counted a few times. The J gene is TRBJ2-3, the V gene TRBV6-1; 8 bases align to TRBD2. Germline V gene data show CDR1 as MNHNS and CDR2 as SASEGT. This CDR3 comprises 16 residues. V dropped 5 bases and J dropped 0; count of bases not matched to a gene: 7. CDR3 protein: CASSPPWTSSTDTQYF. The CDR3 DNA follows: TGTGCCAGCAGTCCCCCTTGGACTAGCAGCACAGATACGCAGTATTTT.

The chain employs TRBV12-3 or TRBV12-4 and TRBJ2-3; D unclear. The CDR3 is 11 amino acids. V was trimmed by 6 bases and J by 8 bases, leaving 9 bases between them. The DNA for the CDR3 is TGTGCCAGCAGCTCCTTATTTACGCAGTATTTT. It encodes CASSSLFTQYF.

The chain couples TRBV24-1 to TRBJ2-2, with D perhaps matching TRBD1 (6 bases). The CDR3 contains 15 residues. In germline, CDR1 is KGHDR, CDR2 SFDVKD. V was clipped by 5 bases and J by 7 bases, with 16 bases between them. CDR3 sequence reads: CATSVNRVSSGELFF. Written as DNA, the CDR3 is TGTGCCACCAGTGTCAACAGGGTATCCAGCGGGGAGCTGTTTTTT.

J is TRBJ2-7 and V is TRBV12-3 or TRBV12-4; the D gene is possibly TRBD1 (6 bases). The CDR3 totals 15 residues. V was trimmed by 1 base and J by 2 bases, leaving 12 bases between them. The CDR3 coding sequence is TGTGCCAGCAGTTTAGGGACAGCTAGCACCTACGAGCAGTACTTC. Translation: CASSLGTASTYEQYF.

This clonotype turned up a few times. This CDR3 is CAISEPGQGAVLYF. DNA for the CDR3: TGTGCCATCAGTGAGCCGGGACAGGGGGCAGTGCTGTATTTT. The V gene is TRBV10-3, the J gene TRBJ2-3; 12 bases are a match to TRBD1. With 2 bases clipped from V and 14 bases from J, the junction kept 8 bases outside the gene matches. The length of the CDR3 is 14 residues. Germline lookup yields CDR1 ENHRY and CDR2 SYGVKD.

This clonotype was detected many times. The chain is built from TRBV5-1 and TRBJ2-1; TRBD2 aligns across 14 bases. The CDR3 sequence is 16 residues long. V gave up 6 bases and J gave up 9 bases; unmatched junction bases: 11. The germline V gene has CDR1 SGHRS and CDR2 YFSETQ. CDR3 protein: CASNSGTSGSPSEQFF. In DNA, the CDR3 is TGCGCCAGCAACTCCGGGACTAGCGGGAGTCCGAGTGAGCAGTTCTTC.

This clonotype occurred a few times. The CDR3 region is CARGDRGKSGELFF. The DNA for the CDR3 is TGTGCCAGGGGGGACAGGGGAAAATCCGGGGAGCTGTTTTTT. The chain is built from TRBV2 and TRBJ2-2; TRBD1 matches 10 bases. Germline CDR1 and CDR2: SNHLY and FYNNEI. This CDR3 region has 14 residues. V lost 9 bases, J lost 6 bases, and 7 bases stayed unmatched.

The V and J genes are TRBV4-1 and TRBJ2-7, with D maybe TRBD1 (5 bases). CDR1 and CDR2 (germline): MGHRA, YSYEKL. Trimming left V 0 bases short and J 4 bases short, with 16 bases between. The CDR3 contains 16 residues. For the CDR3, the DNA is TGCGCCAGCAGCCAAGATCGAAGGGGTTCGCGGTACGAGCAGTACTTC. This gives the protein CASSQDRRGSRYEQYF.